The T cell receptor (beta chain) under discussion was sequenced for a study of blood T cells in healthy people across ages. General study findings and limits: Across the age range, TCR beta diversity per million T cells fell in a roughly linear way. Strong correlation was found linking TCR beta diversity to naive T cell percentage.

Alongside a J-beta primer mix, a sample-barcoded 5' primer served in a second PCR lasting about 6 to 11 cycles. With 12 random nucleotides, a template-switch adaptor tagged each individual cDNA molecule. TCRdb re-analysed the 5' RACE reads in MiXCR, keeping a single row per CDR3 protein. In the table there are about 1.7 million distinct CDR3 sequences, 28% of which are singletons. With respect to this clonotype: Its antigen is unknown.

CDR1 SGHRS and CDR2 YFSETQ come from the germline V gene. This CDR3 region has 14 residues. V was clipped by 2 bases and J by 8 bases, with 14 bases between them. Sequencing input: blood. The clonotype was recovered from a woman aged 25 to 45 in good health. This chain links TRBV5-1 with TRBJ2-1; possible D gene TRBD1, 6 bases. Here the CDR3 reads CASSLQGIGDEQFF. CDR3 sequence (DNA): TGCGCCAGCAGCTTACAGGGTATAGGAGATGAGCAGTTCTTC.